These 25 T cell receptor beta chains were all obtained from the same sample, sequenced in a study of Graves' ophthalmopathy and Graves' hyperthyroidism. Amplification of TCR beta CDR3 regions used RNA transcripts. The workflow started with a first-round RT-PCR run with HTBI primers and then moved on to a second-round multiplex PCR. TCRdb independently ran MiXCR on the multiplex PCR reads; one entry per CDR3 protein. The top ten clones hold around 6.9% of a sample with about 620,000 distinct CDR3 sequences, 22% of them seen once. Sequenced sample: peripheral blood. These receptors all stem from a woman between 18 and 30 years old with stable Graves' hyperthyroidism. Some clones in this sample may be carry-over from other donors' samples.

This clonotype showed up many times. The rearrangement uses TRBV4-2 and TRBJ2-7, with D tentatively TRBD1 (6 bases). The CDR3 has 15 amino acids. Trimming shortened V by 4 bases and J by 4 bases, and 17 bases separated the two germline ends. Germline V gene sequence: CDR1 LGHNA, CDR2 YNFKEQ. CDR3 in amino acids: CASSPIEKQGYEQYF. DNA for the CDR3: TGTGCCAGCAGCCCAATAGAAAAGCAGGGGTACGAGCAGTACTTC.

This clonotype is a singleton in its sample. The rearrangement uses TRBV6-5 and TRBJ2-2, with D uncertain. This CDR3 is 12 amino acids long. The V and J ends lost 2 bases and 8 bases respectively, with 6 bases between them. In germline, CDR1 is MNHEY, CDR2 SVGAGI. In DNA form, the CDR3 reads TGTGCCAGCAGTTACAGTTGGGGGGAGCTGTTTTTT. It codes for CASSYSWGELFF.

This clonotype was found a few times. V gene TRBV12-3 or TRBV12-4 combines with J gene TRBJ1-2, with no clear D. CDR3 length equals 16 residues. The V gene lost 2 bases and the J gene lost 2 bases, with 15 bases spanning the gap. The CDR3 coding sequence is TGTGCCAGCAGTTTAATTTTCTCGAGGATAAACTATGGCTACACCTTC. It encodes CASSLIFSRINYGYTF.

The chain couples TRBV20-1 to TRBJ2-5; TRBD2 aligns across 8 bases. Germline CDR1 DFQATT, CDR2 SNEGSKA (reference sequence). The CDR3 extends over 15 amino acids. The junction had 7 bases not matched to a gene; V was cut back by 0 bases and J by 4 bases. The DNA for the CDR3 is TGCAGTGCTAGAGATCCAGCGGGAGAGCGAGAGACCCAGTACTTC. Its protein product is CSARDPAGERETQYF.

This chain connects TRBV24-1 to TRBJ2-7; a weak D match, TRBD1 (5 bases). Trimming took 9 bases from V and 0 from J, leaving 17 bases between them. Looked up from germline, CDR1 is KGHDR and CDR2 is SFDVKD. The length of the CDR3 is 15 residues. The CDR3 spells CATCWGLFLSYEQYF. The CDR3 nucleotides are TGTGCCACCTGCTGGGGCCTCTTCCTCTCCTACGAGCAGTACTTC.

The table lists this clonotype with many counts. The chain uses TRBV9 and TRBJ2-5, with 8 nucleotides matching TRBD1. The CDR3 totals 16 residues. V was pared by 3 bases and J by 0 bases, with 7 bases of the junction left unmatched. Germline V gene lookup returns CDR1 SGDLS and CDR2 YYNGEE. CDR3 nucleotide sequence: TGTGCCAGCAGCGGCCGACAGGGGATCAACCAAGAGACCCAGTACTTC. Amino acids: CASSGRQGINQETQYF.

This clonotype was recorded at least ten times. Here the CDR3 reads CASSSPGLAGQETQYF. CDR3 DNA: TGTGCCAGCAGTTCCCCCGGACTAGCGGGACAAGAGACCCAGTACTTC. The chain recombines TRBV28 with TRBJ2-5; TRBD2 agrees at 12 bases. V trimming: 4 bases; J trimming: 2 bases; junction bases outside the gene matches: 5. This CDR3 has 16 residues. The germline gives CDR1 MDHEN, CDR2 SYDVKM.

In its sample, this clonotype was seen many times. The genes are TRBV12-3 or TRBV12-4 and TRBJ1-1; no definite D call. CDR3 length: 15 amino acids. The V gene lost 6 bases and the J gene lost 1 base, with 15 bases spanning the gap. CDR3 sequence: CASRGFGQKNTEAFF. The CDR3 bases are TGTGCCAGCAGAGGGTTCGGGCAGAAGAACACTGAAGCTTTCTTT.

A note on this clonotype: A much larger clone lies a single base off, so this may be a read error. Likely a read error: the CDR3 ends without its conserved phenylalanine or tryptophan. This chain joins TRBV29-1 and TRBJ1-2; TRBD1 matches 7 bases. V was clipped by 5 bases and J by 2 bases; unmatched bases: 5. The CDR3 length is 13 residues. Germline V gives CDR1 SQVTM, CDR2 ANQGSEA. CDR3 residues: CSVQTGQNYGYTL. CDR3 in DNA: TGCAGCGTTCAAACGGGACAGAACTATGGCTACACCTTA.

The table lists this clonotype with many counts. The V and J genes are TRBV30 and TRBJ1-1, with a weak D call TRBD1 (6 bases). The CDR3 runs to 13 residues. Germline values: CDR1 GTSNPN, CDR2 SVGIG (reference sequence). V was shortened by 3 bases and J by 6 bases, with 14 bases between the two germline ends. The CDR3 loop reads CAWRGRGVAEAFF. CDR3 sequence (DNA): TGTGCCTGGAGGGGCAGGGGTGTCGCTGAAGCTTTCTTT.

This clonotype has ten or more counts. This chain connects TRBV5-6 to TRBJ1-2; D unresolved. Looked up from germline, CDR1 is SGHDT and CDR2 is YYEEEE. Trimming removed 1 base at V and 4 bases at J, with 14 bases between. This CDR3 has 15 residues. CDR3 in amino acids: CASSLFEGAVYGYTF. The CDR3 DNA follows: TGTGCCAGCAGCTTGTTTGAGGGAGCCGTCTATGGCTACACCTTC. Together with reference TRBV5-6 and TRBJ1-2, the CDR3 gives the full variable domain: DAGVTQSPTHLIKTRGQQVTLRCSPKSGHDTVSWYQQALGQGPQFIFQYYEEEERQRGNFPDRFSGHQFPNYSSELNVNALLLGDSALYLCASSLFEGAVYGYTFGSGTRLTVV.

This clonotype showed up many times. The chain has TRBV28 and TRBJ2-7; tentatively, D is TRBD2 (5 bases). Germline V gene sequence: CDR1 MDHEN, CDR2 SYDVKM. The CDR3 is 17 amino acids. The V and J ends lost 7 bases and 0 bases respectively, with 22 bases between them. In nucleotides, the CDR3 is TGTGCCAGCACTAGCCAAGGTTTGGGCGGATCCTCCTACGAGCAGTACTTC. As protein: CASTSQGLGGSSYEQYF.

This clonotype was counted ten times or more. V gene TRBV6-1 combines with J gene TRBJ2-7, with 7 bases fitting TRBD1. The CDR3 contains 15 residues. Unmatched junction bases numbered 6, after V lost 4 bases and J lost 0 bases. Germline V lookup: CDR1 MNHNS, CDR2 SASEGT. Here the CDR3 reads CASSGEGGSSYEQYF. The CDR3 nucleotides are TGTGCCAGCAGTGGCGAAGGGGGCAGCTCCTACGAGCAGTACTTC.

V and J are TRBV6-1 and TRBJ2-7; no clear D gene. In germline, CDR1 is MNHNS, CDR2 SASEGT. V lost 8 bases and J 0 bases, leaving 17 bases between the germline ends. The CDR3 spans 15 residues. The CDR3 sequence: CASWTGSLSSYEQYF. The CDR3 nucleotides read TGTGCCAGCTGGACCGGGTCTCTAAGCTCCTACGAGCAGTACTTC.

This clonotype was counted ten times or more. The V and J genes are TRBV2 and TRBJ1-2; 10 bases are shared with TRBD1. The V gene end was trimmed by 5 bases and the J gene end by 4 bases; junction bases not matched to a gene: 7. Germline loops: CDR1 SNHLY, CDR2 FYNNEI. The CDR3 is 15 residues long. CDR3: CASSSPGQGFYGYTF. The CDR3 region has the DNA TGTGCCAGCAGTTCCCCGGGACAGGGGTTCTATGGCTACACCTTC.

This clonotype was observed many times. This chain joins TRBV2 and TRBJ1-5; D is possibly TRBD1 (6 bases). This CDR3 has 13 amino acids. V dropped 10 bases and J dropped 4 bases, with 14 bases sitting between them. Germline V gene sequence: CDR1 SNHLY, CDR2 FYNNEI. The CDR3 region is CATADSQNQPQHF. For the CDR3, the DNA is TGTGCCACAGCGGACAGCCAAAATCAGCCCCAGCATTTT.

To note about this clonotype: A much larger clone differs by one base, so this may be a read error. As the CDR3 is not closed by the conserved phenylalanine or tryptophan, this likely results from a read error. V and J are TRBV20-1 and TRBJ2-2; TRBD2 is a possible D gene (6 bases). From germline, CDR1 is DFQATT and CDR2 SNEGSKA (reference sequence). CDR3 length: 13 amino acids. V shed 4 bases and J shed 5 bases, with 11 bases lying between them. The CDR3 loop reads CSATRRGTGELFL. CDR3 coding DNA: TGCAGTGCTACCCGCCGGGGGACCGGGGAGCTGTTTTTG.

This clonotype came up many times. The V gene is TRBV6-5, the J gene TRBJ1-1, with D possibly being TRBD1 (6 bases). Germline CDR1 is MNHEY and CDR2 is SVGAGI. The CDR3 loop spans 14 amino acids. Trimming removed 6 bases at V and 4 bases at J, with 15 bases between. CDR3 amino acids: CASRIKRGVTEAFF. CDR3 sequence (DNA): TGTGCCAGCAGAATAAAGAGGGGGGTCACTGAAGCTTTCTTT.

This clonotype was observed many times. The chain links TRBV7-9 to TRBJ1-2; D unclear. The V and J ends lost 5 bases and 1 base respectively, with 11 bases between them. The V gene's germline CDR1 is SEHNR and CDR2 FQNEAQ (reference sequence). The CDR3 contains 14 residues. The CDR3 DNA follows: TGTGCCAGCAGCATTTCCCCGGATAACTATGGCTACACCTTC. This codes for CASSISPDNYGYTF.

This clonotype appeared many times. The chain recombines TRBV6-5 with TRBJ1-6, with 8 bases identical to TRBD1. Germline V CDR1 and CDR2: MNHEY, SVGAGI. J was trimmed by 1 base and V by 2 bases; bases with no gene match: 7. This CDR3 region has 18 residues. Here the CDR3 DNA reads TGTGCCAGCAGTTACGTAGGGCAGGGGGCATCCTATAATTCACCCCTCCACTTT. This gives the protein CASSYVGQGASYNSPLHF.

This clonotype appeared many times. The CDR3 DNA reads as TGTGCCAGCCGGACCCGGGAGGGTAGCTCCTACGAGCAGTACTTC. This sequence encodes CASRTREGSSYEQYF. The chain carries TRBV6-5 and TRBJ2-7; 8 nucleotides match TRBD2. The CDR3 spans 15 residues. V shed 8 bases and J 0 bases; nucleotides not matched to a gene: 9. CDR1 MNHEY and CDR2 SVGAGI come from the germline V gene.

At least ten counts were recorded for this clonotype. This chain uses TRBV30 with TRBJ1-1; D uncertain. Germline values: CDR1 GTSNPN, CDR2 SVGIG (reference sequence). This CDR3 has 13 amino acids. Deletions cut 1 base from V and 1 base from J, with 7 bases between. The CDR3 here is CAWSAHSNTEAFF. Here the CDR3 DNA reads TGTGCCTGGAGTGCACATTCGAACACTGAAGCTTTCTTT. The full variable domain, with the rest looked up from reference TRBV30 and TRBJ1-1, is SQTIHQWPATLVQPVGSPLSLECTVEGTSNPNLYWYRQAAGRGLQLLFYSVGIGQISSEVPQNLSASRPQDRQFILSSKKLLLSDSGFYLCAWSAHSNTEAFFGQGTRLTVV.

This clonotype was counted ten times or more. At one boundary the junction diverges from the germline segment, which might be a read error. The chain couples TRBV20-1 to TRBJ2-4; TRBD2 agrees at 11 bases. The germline V gene has CDR1 DFQATT and CDR2 SNEGSKA (reference sequence). The CDR3 consists of 15 residues. DNA of the CDR3: TGCAGTGCTAGCACGGGGACTAGCGGCAAGAACATTAAGTACTTC. Its translation is CSASTGTSGKNIKYF.

This clonotype was counted at least ten times. The rearrangement joins TRBV20-1 to TRBJ2-7; D ambiguous. The V end lost 2 bases, the J end lost 3 bases, and 11 bases lay between the germline ends. There are 13 residues in the CDR3. Germline assignment: CDR1 DFQATT and CDR2 SNEGSKA (reference sequence). The CDR3 DNA is TGCAGTGCTAGACATACGGCCTACTACGAGCAGTACTTC. This gives the protein CSARHTAYYEQYF.

A few counts support this clonotype. This rearrangement joins TRBV6-5 to TRBJ2-5; D is unclear. Germline V CDR1 and CDR2: MNHEY, SVGAGI. The CDR3 runs 14 residues. The V gene lost 2 bases and the J gene lost 2 bases, with 9 bases spanning the gap. The CDR3 loop is CASSYVGSQETQYF. In DNA form, the CDR3 reads TGTGCCAGCAGTTACGTTGGGTCTCAAGAGACCCAGTACTTC.